This TCR beta chain comes out of a study of cytotoxic CD8 clonotypes in ibrutinib-treated CLL. As for the study in general: Responses: approximately 25 partial, 2 complete; after median approximately 70 months, 14 stayed remitted, some 12 progressed. Study-wide points: Lymph node repertoires were not studied, and sampling times were unmatched. Starting clonality was above that of age-matched healthy donors and tracked circulating CD8+ T-cell counts. The clonality rise at ibrutinib response reflected private clonotype expansion.

Clones were read by immunoSEQ multiplex PCR, and TCRdb kept only the in-frame ones, dropping some. The sample consists of 50,000 to 65,000 clones, approximately 75% of them appearing once. On this clone itself: The antigen remains unidentified.

The J segment lost 5 bases and the V segment lost 2 bases, leaving 5 bases of the junction unmatched. This CDR3 spans 14 amino acids. CDR1 and CDR2 (germline): SGHNT, YYREEE (reference sequence). This TCR came from a human donor with chronic lymphocytic leukemia. Sample: PBMCs, taken after 12 months of ibrutinib treatment. The chain employs TRBV5-4 and TRBJ2-7; 9 bases are a match to TRBD2. The CDR3 DNA reads as TGTGCCAGCAGCTTTAGCGGGAGATCCCACGAGCAGTACTTC. Protein: CASSFSGRSHEQYF.